The 20 T cell receptor beta chains presented below share a single source sample, sequenced in a study of T cells expressing NK-cell markers. TCRdb reanalyzed the 5' RACE reads, giving one entry per CDR3 protein sequence and no DNA. Recorded here are about 150,000 distinct CDR3 sequences; the top ten clones represent roughly a third. Sequenced material: blood T cells: a sorted CD56 or NKG2C T cell subset, CD4+ or CD8+ T cells, or bulk PBMC T cells (not recorded which). The source is a woman aged 45 to 65 in good health.

V usage is TRBV5-1 and J usage is TRBJ2-3; TCRdb names TRBD1, which stays unverified in the absence of DNA. This CDR3 is built from 14 residues. Germline CDR1 and CDR2: SGHRS and YFSETQ. CDR3 amino acids: CASIRERAPDTQYF.

The chain combines TRBV19 with TRBJ1-5. The CDR3 sequence is 15 residues long. CDR1 LNHDA and CDR2 SQIVND come from the germline V gene (reference sequence). The CDR3 loop reads CASSITPYSNQPQHF.

This chain connects TRBV4-1 to TRBJ1-5; TCRdb indicates TRBD1, and absent DNA this call remains unverified. The CDR3 is 15 amino acids. From germline, CDR1 is MGHRA and CDR2 YSYEKL. The CDR3 is CASSQDRAGSQPQHF.

J is TRBJ2-7 and V is TRBV5-1; TCRdb names TRBD1, which stays unverified in the absence of DNA. This CDR3 comprises 17 residues. Germline loops: CDR1 SGHRS, CDR2 YFSETQ. The CDR3: CASSLGAGGGNSYEQYF. Based on the CDR3 plus reference TRBV5-1 and TRBJ2-7, the full variable domain is KAGVTQTPRYLIKTRGQQVTLSCSPISGHRSVSWYQQTPGQGLQFLFEYFSETQRNKGNFPGRFSGRQFSNSRSEMNVSTLELGDSALYLCASSLGAGGGNSYEQYFGPGTRLTVT.

The chain employs TRBV7-2 and TRBJ2-3. The length of the CDR3 is 17 residues. From germline, CDR1 is SGHTA and CDR2 FQGNSA. The CDR3 spells CASSLKRLTPPTDTQYF.

The chain uses TRBV11-3 and TRBJ2-7; no DNA is available, so the TRBD1 call from TCRdb remains unchecked. Germline values: CDR1 SGHNT, CDR2 YENEEA. The CDR3 extends over 16 amino acids. CDR3 in amino acids: CASSPWGGGESYEQYF.

This sequence joins TRBV27 and TRBJ2-2; TCRdb selects TRBD2, and the lack of DNA leaves this call unchecked. Germline assignment: CDR1 MNHEY and CDR2 SMNVEV (reference sequence). The CDR3 is 15 amino acids. The CDR3 sequence is CASSSLAGGTGELFF.

The chain links TRBV5-6 to TRBJ2-1. Germline-derived CDR1 and CDR2 are SGHDT and YYEEEE. CDR3 length: 15 residues. The CDR3 reads CASSLNLLANNEQFF.

The rearrangement joins TRBV2 to TRBJ2-1; TCRdb indicates TRBD2, and absent DNA this call remains unverified. The CDR3 is 13 amino acids. CDR1 and CDR2 from the germline V gene are SNHLY and FYNNEI. CDR3: CPSSEFKRGEQFF.

The J gene is TRBJ2-1, the V gene TRBV6-1. This CDR3 is 11 amino acids long. Germline V lookup: CDR1 MNHNS, CDR2 SASEGT. The CDR3 sequence is CASPNYNEQFF.

This chain connects TRBV27 to TRBJ1-5; the TRBD1 assignment by TCRdb is unverifiable without DNA. The CDR3 is made up of 16 amino acids. In germline, CDR1 is MNHEY, CDR2 SMNVEV (reference sequence). The CDR3 region is CASSPVWTGGDQPQHF.

The chain employs TRBV5-1 and TRBJ1-1. This CDR3 contains 13 residues. Germline assignment: CDR1 SGHRS and CDR2 YFSETQ. The CDR3 is CASSVDWRTEAFF.

The rearrangement uses TRBV7-2 and TRBJ2-3; TCRdb indicates TRBD2, and absent DNA this call remains unverified. CDR1 is SGHTA and CDR2 is FQGNSA in the germline V gene. CDR3 length: 15 amino acids. CDR3 protein: CASSSTSGSGDTQYF.

The V call is TRBV6-2 or TRBV6-3, the J call TRBJ1-1. The CDR3 covers 13 residues. Germline V gene data show CDR1 as MNHEY and CDR2 as SVGEGT. The CDR3: CASSYSIPLGAFF.

This chain uses TRBV27 with TRBJ2-1. Germline-derived CDR1 and CDR2 are MNHEY and SMNVEV (reference sequence). The length of the CDR3 is 15 residues. CDR3 loop: CASSAIETSYNEQFF.

CDR3 amino acids: CSATGTGQETQYF. This rearrangement joins TRBV29-1 to TRBJ2-5; TCRdb's D call of TRBD2 is untestable without DNA. The CDR3 contains 13 residues. CDR1 and CDR2 from the germline V gene are SQVTM and ANQGSEA.

The chain combines TRBV28 with TRBJ2-4. This CDR3 has 11 amino acids. Germline CDR1 is MDHEN and CDR2 is SYDVKM. The CDR3 sequence is CASSFGYIQYF.

The chain links TRBV19 to TRBJ1-1. This CDR3 has 15 residues. Germline loops: CDR1 LNHDA, CDR2 SQIVND (reference sequence). The CDR3: CASSSRDPMNTEAFF.

This rearrangement joins TRBV7-6 to TRBJ2-1. This CDR3 comprises 14 residues. In germline, CDR1 is SGHVS, CDR2 FNYEAQ. CDR3: CASSQRDSYNEQFF.

This rearrangement joins TRBV9 to TRBJ2-7; TCRdb's D call of TRBD1 is untestable without DNA. The CDR3 sequence is 15 residues long. Germline CDR1 SGDLS, CDR2 YYNGEE. The CDR3 here is CASSVGDRGIYEQYF.